Shown below are 3 T cell receptor beta chains from a single sample sequenced in a study of blood T cell repertoires in COVID-19. Clones were sequenced by immunoSEQ multiplex PCR, and TCRdb holds only the in-frame ones, with some missing. The sample carries about 230,000 clones, approximately 83% recorded once. The sample comprised peripheral blood. The receptors originated from a woman in her 50s with acute or convalescent COVID-19.

The rearrangement joins TRBV6-5 to TRBJ1-6; D not certain. The length of the CDR3 is 13 residues. Trimming took 6 bases from V and 7 from J, leaving 10 bases between them. Germline CDR1 is MNHEY and CDR2 is SVGAGI. CDR3 sequence: CASRQEVNSPLHF. The CDR3 coding sequence is TGTGCCAGCAGACAAGAAGTGAATTCACCCCTCCACTTT.

This clone was observed a few times. Distinct nucleotide sequences in the sample also encode this CDR3. V usage is TRBV7-3 and J usage is TRBJ2-2; no reliable D call. Trimming removed 0 bases from V and 3 bases from J, with 2 bases in between. This CDR3 spans 13 amino acids. The germline CDR1 and CDR2 sequences are SGHTA and FQGTGA. In nucleotides, the CDR3 is TGTGCCAGCAGCTTAACCTACACCGGGGAGCTGTTTTTT. It encodes CASSLTYTGELFF.

V is TRBV19 and J is TRBJ1-1, with D perhaps matching TRBD1 (6 bases). The CDR3 runs to 15 residues. Germline loops: CDR1 LNHDA, CDR2 SQIVND (reference sequence). V dropped 5 bases and J dropped 3 bases, with 16 bases sitting between them. DNA for the CDR3: TGTGCCAGTAGTCCCTTGGACAGAGGGGACACTGAAGCTTTCTTT. It codes for CASSPLDRGDTEAFF.